This TCR beta chain was retrieved from a study of CD8 T cells in Susac syndrome. Trimming stripped 6 bases from V and 4 bases from J, with 12 bases between. Per germline, CDR1 SNHLY and CDR2 FYNNEI. The CDR3 has 14 amino acids. The authors reverse transcribed about 0.5 to 1 ug RNA with random hexamers. MiXCR, applied by TCRdb to the immunoSEQ multiplex PCR reads, yields one record per CDR3 protein. The table has about 190,000 distinct CDR3 sequences, around 95% seen once. The receptor was isolated from a human donor in good health. The chain uses TRBV2 and TRBJ1-4; no firm D call. The specimen sequenced was CD4+ T cells from PBMCs. For the CDR3, the DNA is TGTGCCAGCAGAATCGGGCAGCGTAATGAAAAACTGTTTTTT. Translating gives CASRIGQRNEKLFF.